A selection of T cell receptor beta chains follows, all from one sample in a study of T cell changes during pregnancy in multiple sclerosis. Method: immunoSEQ multiplex PCR; TCRdb's copy keeps in-frame clones and lacks some. This sample has roughly 99,000 clones, with about nine tenths found just once. The sequenced sample was peripheral blood, obtained in the third trimester of pregnancy. All receptors derive from a female donor in good health, enrolled as a control in a pregnancy study. The CDR3 runs from the conserved cysteine through the conserved F or W. Fields, in order: CDR3 length, D gene, clone size, V gene, J gene, CDR3 DNA, CDR3 protein. The D gene is left open where the match is weak. Clone sizes are given selectively: once, few, many, or a class where the clone is expanded.

length: 14
D: NA
size: NA
V: TRBV27
J: TRBJ2-2
DNA: TGTGCCAGCCGACTGGGACAGAACACCGGGGAGCTGTTTTTT
CDR3: CASRLGQNTGELFF

length: 14
D: NA
size: NA
V: TRBV21-1
J: TRBJ1-2
DNA: TGTGCCAGCAGCAATACAGGGCCCTGGTCTGGCTACACCTTC
CDR3: CASSNTGPWSGYTF

length: 13
D: NA
size: NA
V: TRBV5-1
J: TRBJ2-6
DNA: TGCGCCAGCGCTAGCTCTGGGGCCAACGTCCTGACTTTC
CDR3: CASASSGANVLTF

length: 12
D: TRBD1
size: NA
V: TRBV19
J: TRBJ1-1
DNA: TGTGCCAGTAGCCAGGGGGCGGCTGAAGCTTTCTTT
CDR3: CASSQGAAEAFF

length: 16
D: TRBD1
size: NA
V: TRBV5-1
J: TRBJ1-1
DNA: TGCGCCAGCAGCTTGCACGGACAGGGGGTAGGGACTGAAGCTTTCTTT
CDR3: CASSLHGQGVGTEAFF

length: 17
D: TRBD2
size: once
V: TRBV9
J: TRBJ2-3
DNA: TGTGCCAGCAGCGAGGGACTAGTAAGCCCGCCAGCAGATACGCAGTATTTT
CDR3: CASSEGLVSPPADTQYF

length: 15
D: NA
size: NA
V: TRBV18
J: TRBJ2-7
DNA: TGTGCCAGCTCACAACTAGGCAGGGGCATGGGAGAGCAGTACTTC
CDR3: CASSQLGRGMGEQYF

length: 16
D: TRBD1
size: NA
V: TRBV7-8
J: TRBJ1-4
DNA: TGTGCCAGCAGCTTATACAGGACAGGGTACAATGAAAAACTGTTTTTT
CDR3: CASSLYRTGYNEKLFF

length: 14
D: NA
size: NA
V: TRBV30
J: TRBJ1-5
DNA: TGTGCCTGGAGCCGACAGGTTGGGGATCAGCCCCAGCATTTT
CDR3: CAWSRQVGDQPQHF

length: 13
D: NA
size: NA
V: TRBV19
J: TRBJ2-7
DNA: TGTGCCAGTAGTATAGCGGACACGGGCGAGCAGTACTTC
CDR3: CASSIADTGEQYF

length: 16
D: NA
size: once
V: TRBV15
J: TRBJ1-6
DNA: TGTGCCACCAGCGGGGCCAGGGAAGCCTATAATTCACCCCTCCACTTT
CDR3: CATSGAREAYNSPLHF

length: 14
D: NA
size: NA
V: TRBV5-1
J: TRBJ1-1
DNA: TGCGCCAGCAGCCTAGCGGGGGAAAACACTGAAGCTTTCTTT
CDR3: CASSLAGENTEAFF

length: 16
D: NA
size: few
V: TRBV4-3
J: TRBJ2-7
DNA: TGCGCCAGCAGCCCCAGTCGCGGGGGCTCTACCTACGAGCAGTACTTC
CDR3: CASSPSRGGSTYEQYF

length: 13
D: TRBD2
size: NA
V: TRBV6-6
J: TRBJ2-1
DNA: TGTGCCAGCAGATCAGCGGGAGCCAATGAGCAGTTCTTC
CDR3: CASRSAGANEQFF

length: 18
D: TRBD1
size: NA
V: TRBV27
J: TRBJ1-3
DNA: TGTGCCAGCAGTTCAATCCACAACAGGGGCCGGGCAGGAAACACCATATATTTT
CDR3: CASSSIHNRGRAGNTIYF

length: 16
D: NA
size: NA
V: TRBV4-3
J: TRBJ1-1
DNA: TGCGCCAGCAGCCAAGGTACTGTGAGAGAGAACACTGAAGCTTTCTTT
CDR3: CASSQGTVRENTEAFF

length: 16
D: TRBD1
size: NA
V: TRBV6-1
J: TRBJ1-2
DNA: TGTGCCAGCAGTGAAGGGGGGGACAGGGGACTCTATGGCTACACCTTC
CDR3: CASSEGGDRGLYGYTF

length: 16
D: TRBD2
size: NA
V: TRBV6-4
J: TRBJ2-1
DNA: TGTGCCAGCAGCGCAGGGGAGAGCGGGGGTCACAATGAGCAGTTCTTC
CDR3: CASSAGESGGHNEQFF

length: 15
D: NA
size: once
V: TRBV5-1
J: TRBJ2-1
DNA: TGCGCCAGCAGCTTGGATGCGGGGAGTTACAATGAGCAGTTCTTC
CDR3: CASSLDAGSYNEQFF

length: 18
D: TRBD1
size: NA
V: TRBV7-3
J: TRBJ2-3
DNA: TGTGCCAGCAGCTTAAACGGTGGGACAGGGGGCGCCTGGGATACGCAGTATTTT
CDR3: CASSLNGGTGGAWDTQYF

length: 13
D: TRBD1
size: NA
V: TRBV27
J: TRBJ1-1
DNA: TGTGCCAGCAGTTTAACAGGGGGCACTGAAGCTTTCTTT
CDR3: CASSLTGGTEAFF

length: 11
D: TRBD1
size: NA
V: TRBV30
J: TRBJ1-2
DNA: TGTGCCTGGAAACAGGGGGGAGGCTACACCTTC
CDR3: CAWKQGGGYTF

length: 15
D: TRBD2
size: NA
V: TRBV7-8
J: TRBJ2-7
DNA: TGTGCCAGCAGCCCGAGAGGGCTAGCGGGGGGCGAGCAGTACTTC
CDR3: CASSPRGLAGGEQYF

length: 14
D: TRBD1
size: NA
V: TRBV7-2
J: TRBJ2-7
DNA: TGTGCCAGCAGCTTAGCCGGCAGGGGGCACGAGCAGTACTTC
CDR3: CASSLAGRGHEQYF

length: 12
D: NA
size: few
V: TRBV30
J: TRBJ2-2
DNA: TGTGCCTTACACAGTGGGTTCGGGGAGCTGTTTTTT
CDR3: CALHSGFGELFF

length: 13
D: NA
size: NA
V: TRBV10-3
J: TRBJ1-2
DNA: TGTGCCATCAAGGAAGGGGATGGGTATGGCTACACCTTC
CDR3: CAIKEGDGYGYTF

length: 16
D: NA
size: NA
V: TRBV9
J: TRBJ1-4
DNA: TGTGCCAGCAGCCTCTACCCCGGGGGAACTAATGAAAAACTGTTTTTT
CDR3: CASSLYPGGTNEKLFF

length: 14
D: TRBD1
size: NA
V: TRBV7-2
J: TRBJ1-3
DNA: TGTGCCAGCACCATGGACAGGATGCGAAACACCATATATTTT
CDR3: CASTMDRMRNTIYF

length: 15
D: TRBD1
size: NA
V: TRBV4-3
J: TRBJ1-1
DNA: TGCGCCAGCAGCCGCAGGACAGGGGGAGATACTGAAGCTTTCTTT
CDR3: CASSRRTGGDTEAFF

length: 16
D: NA
size: NA
V: TRBV7-8
J: TRBJ2-2
DNA: TGTGCCAGCAGCTCCGAAGCAGGATCGAACACCGGGGAGCTGTTTTTT
CDR3: CASSSEAGSNTGELFF

length: 14
D: TRBD2
size: NA
V: TRBV30
J: TRBJ2-1
DNA: TGTGCCTGTCTTAGCGGGGGGCAATCCGATGAGCAGTTCTTC
CDR3: CACLSGGQSDEQFF

length: 15
D: NA
size: NA
V: TRBV6-5
J: TRBJ2-7
DNA: TGTGCCAGCAGTCTGCGGCAGGGGCGGCGGTACGAGCAGTACTTC
CDR3: CASSLRQGRRYEQYF

length: 12
D: NA
size: NA
V: TRBV25-1
J: TRBJ1-2
DNA: TGTGCCAGCGTAGGGACATCGGGGGGCTACACCTTC
CDR3: CASVGTSGGYTF

length: 16
D: TRBD2
size: NA
V: TRBV5-1
J: TRBJ2-3
DNA: TGCGCCAGCAGTTCCCTTGGGCGGGGGGGCACAGATACGCAGTATTTT
CDR3: CASSSLGRGGTDTQYF

length: 18
D: TRBD1
size: NA
V: TRBV7-8
J: TRBJ2-6
DNA: TGTGCCAGCATCCGAGACAGGGGAAGTGATAATAAGGCCAACGTCCTGACTTTC
CDR3: CASIRDRGSDNKANVLTF

length: 16
D: TRBD2
size: NA
V: TRBV19
J: TRBJ2-7
DNA: TGTGCCAGTAGTATACGTCTAGCGGGGACACCCTACGAGCAGTACTTC
CDR3: CASSIRLAGTPYEQYF

length: 13
D: NA
size: few
V: TRBV27
J: TRBJ1-2
DNA: TGTGCCAGCAGTTCCCGGGGTTACTATGGCTACACCTTC
CDR3: CASSSRGYYGYTF

length: 11
D: NA
size: NA
V: TRBV6-5
J: TRBJ1-2
DNA: TGTGCCAGCAGTTACGACAGTCAGCTCACCTTC
CDR3: CASSYDSQLTF

length: 15
D: TRBD1
size: NA
V: TRBV5-8
J: TRBJ2-7
DNA: TGTGCCAGCAGGACTACCGGGACAGGGCCCCACGAGCAGTACTTC
CDR3: CASRTTGTGPHEQYF

length: 15
D: NA
size: NA
V: TRBV7-9
J: TRBJ2-2
DNA: TGTGCCAGCAGCTTAGTGAGACAGAACACCGGGGAGCTGTTTTTT
CDR3: CASSLVRQNTGELFF

length: 16
D: TRBD2
size: NA
V: TRBV2
J: TRBJ2-5
DNA: TGTGCCAGCAGTGAGGGAGCGGGGGCCGAGGAGGAGACCCAGTACTTC
CDR3: CASSEGAGAEEETQYF

length: 14
D: TRBD2
size: NA
V: TRBV4-1
J: TRBJ2-7
DNA: TGCGCCAGCAGCCACCCGACTAGCGGCTACGAGCAGTACTTC
CDR3: CASSHPTSGYEQYF

length: 15
D: TRBD1
size: once
V: TRBV6-1
J: TRBJ2-1
DNA: TGTGCCAGCAGGGAGCCGGGGACAGCGAACAATGAGCAGTTCTTC
CDR3: CASREPGTANNEQFF

length: 16
D: TRBD1
size: NA
V: TRBV19
J: TRBJ2-1
DNA: TGTGCCAGTACCACCCCGGGGACAGGGAAGGACAATGAGCAGTTCTTC
CDR3: CASTTPGTGKDNEQFF

length: 14
D: TRBD1
size: NA
V: TRBV6-1
J: TRBJ1-4
DNA: TGTGCCAGTATATACAGGGGGCTAGATGAAAAACTGTTTTTT
CDR3: CASIYRGLDEKLFF

length: 14
D: TRBD1
size: NA
V: TRBV9
J: TRBJ1-6
DNA: TGTGCCAGCAGCCCCCAGGGGGATAATTCACCCCTCCACTTT
CDR3: CASSPQGDNSPLHF

length: 13
D: NA
size: NA
V: TRBV7-9
J: TRBJ2-1
DNA: TGTGCCAGCAGCTCACAGTGGTTGTTTGAGCAGTTCTTC
CDR3: CASSSQWLFEQFF

length: 15
D: TRBD1
size: NA
V: TRBV5-5
J: TRBJ1-5
DNA: TGTGCCAGCAGCCCAACTGACAGGGCAAATCAGCCCCAGCATTTT
CDR3: CASSPTDRANQPQHF

length: 13
D: NA
size: once
V: TRBV5-6
J: TRBJ2-7
DNA: TGTGCCAGCAGCTTGAGGCAGGGGAACGAGCAGTACTTC
CDR3: CASSLRQGNEQYF

length: 13
D: NA
size: once
V: TRBV4-3
J: TRBJ2-7
DNA: TGCGCCAGCAGCCAAGATTCCGGCTACGAGCAGTACTTC
CDR3: CASSQDSGYEQYF